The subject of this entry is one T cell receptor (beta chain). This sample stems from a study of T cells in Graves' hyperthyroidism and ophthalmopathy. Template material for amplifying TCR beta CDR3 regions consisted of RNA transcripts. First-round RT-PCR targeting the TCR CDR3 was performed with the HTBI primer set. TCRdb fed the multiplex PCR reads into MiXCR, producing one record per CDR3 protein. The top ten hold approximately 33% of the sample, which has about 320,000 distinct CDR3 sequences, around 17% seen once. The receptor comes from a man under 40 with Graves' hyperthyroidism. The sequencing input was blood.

The CDR3 loop is CASTPASGTSTDTQYF. The CDR3 DNA reads TGTGCCAGCACCCCAGCTAGCGGCACTAGCACAGATACGCAGTATTTT. The gene calls are TRBV6-2 or TRBV6-3 and TRBJ2-3, with 7 bases identical to TRBD2. After removal of 7 bases from V and 0 bases from J, the junction contained 10 bases not matched to a gene. Germline CDR1 and CDR2: MNHEY and SVGEGT. The CDR3 totals 16 residues.